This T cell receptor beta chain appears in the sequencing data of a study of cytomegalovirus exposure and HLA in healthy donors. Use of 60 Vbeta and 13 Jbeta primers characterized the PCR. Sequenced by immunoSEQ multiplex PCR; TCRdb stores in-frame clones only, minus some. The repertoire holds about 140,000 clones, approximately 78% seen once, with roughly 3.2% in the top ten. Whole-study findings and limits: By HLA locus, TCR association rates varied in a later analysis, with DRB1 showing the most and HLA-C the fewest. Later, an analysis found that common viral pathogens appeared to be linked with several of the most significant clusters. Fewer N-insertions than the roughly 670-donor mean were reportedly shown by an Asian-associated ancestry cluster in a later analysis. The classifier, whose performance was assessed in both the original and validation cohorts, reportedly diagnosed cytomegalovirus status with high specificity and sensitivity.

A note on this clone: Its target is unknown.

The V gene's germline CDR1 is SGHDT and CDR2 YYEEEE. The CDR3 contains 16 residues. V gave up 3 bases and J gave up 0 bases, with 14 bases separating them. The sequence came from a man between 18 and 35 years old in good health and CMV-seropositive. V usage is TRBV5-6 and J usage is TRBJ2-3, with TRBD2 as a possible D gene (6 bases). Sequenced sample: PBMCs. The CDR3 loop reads CASSYDGGTSTDTQYF. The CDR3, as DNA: TGTGCCAGCAGCTATGACGGGGGAACTAGCACAGATACGCAGTATTTT.